The entry that follows covers one TCR beta chain sequence. Many counts were recorded for this clonotype. The specificity of this receptor is unknown. No base qualities exist here, and no much larger clone lies one base off it. These data are taken from a study of response to subunit inactivated influenza vaccine (dated by TCRdb to between 2018 and 2020). In terms of the full investigation: The study used deep quantitative T cell receptor repertoire profiling to track responses to a trivalent subunit inactivated influenza vaccine.

CDR3 length: 16 amino acids, cysteine to phenylalanine. Only the CDR3 DNA is retained, 48 bases long and in frame from the first base. V lost 5 bases and J lost 9 bases, and the count of bases not matched to a germline gene is 16. What the study reported, not specific to this receptor: The authors suggested that each seasonal influenza vaccination may recruit only a limited number of new T cells.

Receptor libraries were prepared by RT-PCR. For sequencing, an Illumina HiSeq 2500 was employed. TCRdb reprocessed the public reads (quality trimming at Q25 with fastp, clone calling with MiXCR) and kept in-frame beta chains. Each CDR3 protein appears once, grouped with its most common genes and DNA. The table for this sample lists around 520,000 distinct CDR3 sequences; 10% to 15% of them were counted only once. Roughly a tenth of the sample is held by the ten biggest clonotypes. The clonotype originates from a man aged 50-59 years who received an inactivated influenza vaccine. Donor details come from another sample of the same person, matched by shared clones. The rearranged segments are TRBV12-3 or TRBV12-4 and TRBJ2-1; 7 junctional bases match TRBD1. Specimen: PBMCs from blood, collected on the day of vaccination. The CDR3 loop reads CASSPLPPTGVSEQFF. Here is the DNA: TGTGCCAGCAGTCCATTACCCCCCACAGGGGTCAGTGAGCAGTTCTTC.